Sequencing of this T cell receptor beta chain was carried out in a study of shared clonotypes between healthy human individuals. Study observations and caveats: In a handful of donors, 4.5% to 5.5% of naive CD4 clonotypes appeared in common. Clonotypes which were not shared had lower generation probabilities than clonotypes that all four donors shared. Naive subsets, compared against memory subsets, generally had larger estimated richness values.

This CDR3 spans 13 amino acids. Germline lookup yields CDR1 SEHNR and CDR2 FQNEAQ (reference sequence). Deletions cut 4 bases from V and 6 bases from J, with 9 bases between. It was CD45RO-negative cells, positively selected for CCR7, that made up naive CD8 cells, with terminally differentiated effector memory CD45RA+ cells excluded. In regard to this clone: No antigen is known for it.

DNA at 150 to 200 ng, 30,000 or so T cell genomes, went into sorted-subset replicate PCRs. The repertoire was sequenced with immunoSEQ multiplex PCR; TCRdb's copy has only in-frame clones and lacks some. This table has some 2.1 million clones, around 93% appearing once. This chain joins TRBV7-9 and TRBJ2-2, with unresolved D. The TCR sequence derives from a young man in good health. Some clones in this sample may be carry-over from other donors' samples. Sequenced material: naive CD8+ T cells from PBMCs. DNA of the CDR3: TGTGCCAGCAGCTCCTATTTCCCCGGGGAGCTGTTTTTT. Translated: CASSSYFPGELFF.